This TCR beta chain came from a study of cytomegalovirus exposure and HLA in healthy donors. Both 60 Vbeta primers and 13 Jbeta primers went into the PCR. This table comes from immunoSEQ multiplex PCR, and its TCRdb copy is limited to in-frame clones, with some not included. The sample shows about 200,000 clones, roughly 80% of them seen only once. The ends lost 4 bases at V and 5 bases at J; junction bases unmatched: 4. This CDR3 is built from 13 residues. The germline CDR1 and CDR2 sequences are SGHNT and YYREEE (reference sequence). Input material: PBMCs. The chain joins TRBV5-4 to TRBJ1-2; 8 bases are a match to TRBD1. This sequence was found in a man aged 45-60 years in good health and CMV-seronegative. The chain's CDR3 is CASSPDREYGYTF. The CDR3 DNA sequence: TGTGCCAGCAGCCCGGACAGGGAATATGGCTACACCTTC.